The next 24 T cell receptor beta chains were all read from a single sample in a study of blood T cell repertoires in COVID-19. Method: immunoSEQ multiplex PCR; TCRdb's copy keeps in-frame clones and lacks some. Among around 190,000 clones listed, roughly 80% were seen once. Sequencing was done on a sample of peripheral blood. Receptors were obtained from a human donor in a cohort sampled during active COVID-19.

The rearrangement uses TRBV6-5 and TRBJ1-6; weak D call: TRBD1 (6 bases). Germline V CDR1 and CDR2: MNHEY, SVGAGI. This CDR3 comprises 14 residues. Trimming pared 6 bases from V and 8 bases from J, leaving 14 bases between. The CDR3 loop reads CASRQRPGDSPLHF. CDR3 sequence (DNA): TGTGCCAGCAGGCAACGCCCAGGGGATTCACCCCTCCACTTT.

This chain links TRBV12-3 or TRBV12-4 with TRBJ1-2; TRBD1 matches 7 bases. The CDR3 spans 12 residues. V lost 5 bases, J lost 8 bases, and 5 bases stayed unmatched. The CDR3 DNA follows: TGTGCCAGCAGTACAGGGGTGCGCGGCTACACCTTC. This sequence encodes CASSTGVRGYTF.

The rearrangement links TRBV7-3 to TRBJ2-5, with D perhaps matching TRBD1 (6 bases). Trimming cost V 3 bases and J 3 bases, with 8 bases left between them. This CDR3 region has 13 residues. CDR1 is SGHTA and CDR2 is FQGTGA in the germline V gene. CDR3 DNA: TGTGCCAGCAGCTTGGGGGCTGAAGAGACCCAGTACTTC. Translated, it gives CASSLGAEETQYF.

The chain employs TRBV30 and TRBJ1-1, with D possibly TRBD1 on 5 matching bases. Germline V gives CDR1 GTSNPN, CDR2 SVGIG (reference sequence). CDR3 length: 12 residues. Trimming cost V 5 bases and J 0 bases, with 7 bases left between them. The CDR3 nucleotides are TGTGCCTGGCGCAGGGTGAACACTGAAGCTTTCTTT. Translating gives CAWRRVNTEAFF.

The rearrangement links TRBV6-1 to TRBJ1-1, with D perhaps TRBD1 (6 bases). The CDR3 runs 14 residues. Germline CDR1 is MNHNS and CDR2 is SASEGT. Trimming shortened V by 3 bases and J by 3 bases, and 11 bases separated the two germline ends. As DNA, the CDR3 is TGTGCCAGCAGTGACAGGGGTGGGTACACTGAAGCTTTCTTT. It encodes CASSDRGGYTEAFF.

The chain has TRBV6-5 and TRBJ2-6; D not resolved. Germline CDR1 MNHEY, CDR2 SVGAGI. This CDR3 spans 16 amino acids. V lost 0 bases and J 0 bases, leaving 6 bases between the germline ends. Here the CDR3 reads CASSYSSGSGANVLTF. The CDR3 coding sequence is TGTGCCAGCAGTTACTCTTCGGGCTCTGGGGCCAACGTCCTGACTTTC.

The chain couples TRBV3-1 (or the pseudogene TRBV3-2) to TRBJ2-5; 8 nucleotides agree with TRBD2. Trimming took 0 bases from V and 2 from J; bases not matched to a gene: 5. The CDR3 spans 16 residues. Germline V gene lookup returns CDR1 LGHDT and CDR2 YNNKEL (reference sequence). This chain's CDR3 is CASSQDPSSGQETQYF. The CDR3 DNA reads as TGTGCCAGCAGCCAAGACCCCTCTAGCGGGCAAGAGACCCAGTACTTC.

The DNA of the CDR3 is TGTGCCAGCAGTCACGAGACCGGGGGAGGGGAGACCCAGTACTTC. Translation: CASSHETGGGETQYF. V gene TRBV3-1 (or the pseudogene TRBV3-2) combines with J gene TRBJ2-5; 7 bases are a match to TRBD2. Germline CDR1 LGHDT, CDR2 YNNKEL (reference sequence). The CDR3 runs 15 residues. Losses at the gene ends were 6 bases for V and 5 bases for J; bases not matched to a gene: 12.

This sequence joins TRBV11-3 and TRBJ2-1, with D uncertain. The V end was cut by 0 bases, the J end by 6 bases, with 9 bases between. This CDR3 has 14 amino acids. Germline values: CDR1 SGHNT, CDR2 YENEEA. DNA for the CDR3: TGTGCCAGCAGCTTAGATGGCCCAACCAATGAGCAGTTCTTC. Translated, it gives CASSLDGPTNEQFF. Variable domain in full (rest from reference TRBV11-3 and TRBJ2-1): EAGVVQSPRYKIIEKKQPVAFWCNPISGHNTLYWYLQNLGQGPELLIRYENEEAVDDSQLPKDRFSAERLKGVDSTLKIQPAELGDSAVYLCASSLDGPTNEQFFGPGTRLTVL.

The DNA of the CDR3 is TGCACCAGCAGCCAAGAAGGGAGACGGAGTAGCAATCAGCCCCAGCATTTT. This codes for CTSSQEGRRSSNQPQHF. The chain joins TRBV1 to TRBJ1-5. TRBV1 corresponds to a pseudogene. CDR3 length equals 17 residues.

The CDR3 DNA sequence: TGTGCCAGCAGCTTAGCGGTTGGAGATACGCAGTATTTT. Translating gives CASSLAVGDTQYF. V gene TRBV11-2 combines with J gene TRBJ2-3; D gene unclear. Germline V gene sequence: CDR1 SGHAT, CDR2 FQNNGV. The CDR3 covers 13 residues. Trimming shortened V by 1 base and J by 5 bases, and 7 bases separated the two germline ends.

The rearrangement joins TRBV3-1 (or the pseudogene TRBV3-2) to TRBJ2-2, with 11 bases aligning to TRBD2. Germline V gene data show CDR1 as LGHDT and CDR2 as YNNKEL (reference sequence). V shed 2 bases, J shed 6 bases, and the junction held 2 bases outside the gene matches. This CDR3 contains 15 residues. Here the CDR3 DNA reads TGTGCCAGCAGCCAACTAGCGGGGGGACCCGGGGAGCTGTTTTTT. Translation gives CASSQLAGGPGELFF.

The chain joins TRBV11-2 to TRBJ2-6, with TRBD1 as a possible D gene (5 bases). The CDR3 is made up of 17 amino acids. Trimming took off 1 base at V and 0 bases at J, with 10 bases between the two ends. Germline CDR1 SGHAT, CDR2 FQNNGV. The CDR3 spells CASSLGTSFSGANVLTF. The CDR3 nucleotides are TGTGCCAGCAGCTTAGGGACAAGCTTCTCTGGGGCCAACGTCCTGACTTTC.

The chain carries TRBV5-1 and TRBJ2-7, with 10 nucleotides matching TRBD2. Germline V gene lookup returns CDR1 SGHRS and CDR2 YFSETQ. The J segment lost 3 bases and the V segment lost 1 base, leaving 1 base of the junction unmatched. The CDR3 totals 14 residues. The CDR3 DNA sequence: TGCGCCAGCAGCTTGACTAGCGGGGACTACGAGCAGTACTTC. Translation: CASSLTSGDYEQYF.

The rearrangement uses TRBV5-1 and TRBJ2-3; TRBD2 aligns across 12 bases. Trimming took 0 bases from V and 5 from J; bases not matched to a gene: 7. This CDR3 region has 17 residues. Germline V gives CDR1 SGHRS, CDR2 YFSETQ. CDR3 sequence: CASSLGGLAGLGDTQYF. The CDR3, as DNA: TGCGCCAGCAGCTTGGGCGGACTAGCGGGGCTCGGAGATACGCAGTATTTT.

This clone has just one count. The gene calls are TRBV5-4 and TRBJ1-2; 7 bases fit TRBD1. CDR3 length: 13 amino acids. The V segment lost 4 bases and the J segment 7 bases; nucleotides outside the gene matches: 7. Germline CDR1 SGHNT, CDR2 YYREEE (reference sequence). DNA of the CDR3: TGTGCCAGCAGCGTGGAGGGGGCTGGTGGCTACACCTTC. It is translated as CASSVEGAGGYTF.

This sequence joins TRBV18 and TRBJ1-1, with 7 bases matching TRBD1. There are 15 residues in the CDR3. CDR1 and CDR2 from the germline V gene are KGHSH and LQKENI. J was trimmed by 0 bases and V by 4 bases; bases with no gene match: 5. The CDR3 loop is CASSLRQGLNTEAFF. DNA of the CDR3: TGTGCCAGCTCACTCCGACAGGGCTTGAACACTGAAGCTTTCTTT.

The sample holds a few counts of this clone. The chain joins TRBV5-5 to TRBJ2-7; no clear D gene. This CDR3 comprises 13 residues. V gave up 3 bases and J gave up 6 bases, with 13 bases separating them. The germline V gene has CDR1 SGHKS and CDR2 YYEKEE (reference sequence). In nucleotides, the CDR3 is TGTGCCAGCAGCTCCGATATACGGAGCGAGCAGTACTTC. Translating it yields CASSSDIRSEQYF.

J is TRBJ2-7 and V is TRBV6-5; D ambiguous. Trimming took off 4 bases at V and 3 bases at J, with 10 bases between the two ends. The germline CDR1 and CDR2 sequences are MNHEY and SVGAGI. The CDR3 has 13 amino acids. CDR3 in amino acids: CASSSGTVYEQYF. The CDR3 DNA follows: TGTGCCAGCAGTTCGGGTACGGTCTACGAGCAGTACTTC.

The J gene is TRBJ2-7, the V gene TRBV5-1; 9 bases align to TRBD2. Trimming at V came to 3 bases and at J to 6 bases, leaving 19 bases not matched to a gene. Germline V gives CDR1 SGHRS, CDR2 YFSETQ. The CDR3 totals 18 residues. DNA for the CDR3: TGCGCCAGCAGCTCCCAGGGTCCTCTCGGCGGGGGGGCCGGCGAGCAGTACTTC. Residues: CASSSQGPLGGGAGEQYF. Drawing the rest from reference TRBV5-1 and TRBJ2-7, the complete variable domain is KAGVTQTPRYLIKTRGQQVTLSCSPISGHRSVSWYQQTPGQGLQFLFEYFSETQRNKGNFPGRFSGRQFSNSRSEMNVSTLELGDSALYLCASSSQGPLGGGAGEQYFGPGTRLTVT.

J is TRBJ2-7 and V is TRBV9, with D possibly matching TRBD2 (6 bases). CDR1 and CDR2 (germline): SGDLS, YYNGEE. The CDR3 loop spans 13 amino acids. Trimming removed 4 bases at V and 6 bases at J, with 14 bases between. The DNA of the CDR3 is TGTGCCAGCAGCCCAAAGCGGGTCGGCGAGCAGTACTTC. Translated, it gives CASSPKRVGEQYF. The full variable domain, its missing parts supplied by reference TRBV9 and TRBJ2-7, is DSGVTQTPKHLITATGQRVTLRCSPRSGDLSVYWYQQSLDQGLQFLIQYYNGEERAKGNILERFSAQQFPDLHSELNLSSLELGDSALYFCASSPKRVGEQYFGPGTRLTVT.

The chain combines TRBV19 with TRBJ2-7, with TRBD1 identical over 8 bases. Germline V gene data show CDR1 as LNHDA and CDR2 as SQIVND (reference sequence). This CDR3 is built from 14 residues. The V gene end was trimmed by 6 bases and the J gene end by 6 bases; junction bases not matched to a gene: 10. In DNA form, the CDR3 reads TGTGCCAGTAGGGCCCCGGACAGGGCCTCCGAGCAGTACTTC. Encoded protein: CASRAPDRASEQYF.

The rearrangement uses TRBV7-6 and TRBJ2-2; D is possibly TRBD1 (6 bases). The CDR3 is 16 residues long. Trimming removed 1 base from V and 1 base from J, with 10 bases in between. The germline gives CDR1 SGHVS, CDR2 FNYEAQ. CDR3 region: CASSLDTGLNTGELFF. In nucleotides, the CDR3 is TGTGCCAGCAGCTTAGATACAGGGCTGAACACCGGGGAGCTGTTTTTT.

The rearrangement joins TRBV7-8 to TRBJ2-3; D perhaps matches TRBD2 (5 bases). The CDR3 loop spans 18 amino acids. Trimming took off 7 bases at V and 2 bases at J, with 25 bases between the two ends. CDR1 and CDR2 (germline): SGHVS, FQNEAQ. CDR3 region: CASMGAVYTFLHTDTQYF. CDR3 nucleotides: TGTGCCAGCATGGGAGCTGTCTATACATTTCTTCACACAGATACGCAGTATTTT.